This T cell receptor beta chain was sequenced during a study of blood T cell repertoires in COVID-19. Overall study: Some COVID-19 samples were acute and others convalescent; all came from the United States, Italy and Spain.

The germline V and J ends were trimmed by 4 bases and 10 bases, with 8 bases remaining between them. This CDR3 region has 11 residues. Clones were read by immunoSEQ multiplex PCR, and TCRdb kept only the in-frame ones, dropping some. The table includes about 66,000 clones, 82% detected once. Sequencing was done on a sample of peripheral blood. The sequence derives from a man in his sixties with acute or convalescent COVID-19. The V and J genes are TRBV12-3 or TRBV12-4 and TRBJ2-1; no clear D. DNA for the CDR3: TGTGCCAGCAGTTGGAGCTCCGAGCAGTTCTTC. It translates to CASSWSSEQFF.